These T cell receptor beta chains were read from a single sample in a study of cytomegalovirus exposure and HLA in healthy donors. Assay used: immunoSEQ multiplex PCR; TCRdb lists only in-frame clones, some missing. The sample includes around 110,000 clones, approximately 70% of them seen just once. The specimen sequenced was PBMCs. These receptors were taken from a man aged 30-40 years in good health and CMV-seropositive. Both conserved end residues are part of each CDR3. The D gene is left open where the match is weak. Part of the rows lack a size; the others show once, few, many or a class for expanded clones.

V gene: TRBV5-6; J gene: TRBJ2-7; D gene: -; CDR3 length: 14; clone size: once; CDR3 DNA: TGTGCCAGCAGCTTGGGTGGACAGCTTTACGAGCAGTACTTC; CDR3 protein: CASSLGGQLYEQYF
V gene: TRBV27; J gene: TRBJ2-7; D gene: TRBD2; CDR3 length: 16; clone size: -; CDR3 DNA: TGTGCCAGCAGTTCCTCGTATAAGCGGGGGACCTACGAGCAGTACTTC; CDR3 protein: CASSSSYKRGTYEQYF
V gene: TRBV27; J gene: TRBJ2-7; D gene: -; CDR3 length: 13; clone size: -; CDR3 DNA: TGTGCCAGCAGTTTAAGCGCCTCCTACGAGCAGTACTTC; CDR3 protein: CASSLSASYEQYF
V gene: TRBV13; J gene: TRBJ1-1; D gene: -; CDR3 length: 17; clone size: -; CDR3 DNA: TGTGCCAGCAGCTTAGCCGGCAGCTGGGGGGAGAACACTGAAGCTTTCTTT; CDR3 protein: CASSLAGSWGENTEAFF
V gene: TRBV5-4; J gene: TRBJ2-3; D gene: TRBD2; CDR3 length: 19; clone size: -; CDR3 DNA: TGTGCCAGCAGCTTGGCCCGGCAGTTAGCGGGGGCTAGCACAGATACGCAGTATTTT; CDR3 protein: CASSLARQLAGASTDTQYF
V gene: TRBV5-1; J gene: TRBJ2-7; D gene: TRBD1; CDR3 length: 16; clone size: -; CDR3 DNA: TGCGCCAGCAGCTTGAATGGGGGACAGGCGTCGGTCGAGCAGTACTTC; CDR3 protein: CASSLNGGQASVEQYF
V gene: TRBV9; J gene: TRBJ2-3; D gene: TRBD2; CDR3 length: 19; clone size: -; CDR3 DNA: TGTGCCAGCAGCGGGCCTCGTGGACTAGCGGAGGGTAGCATAGATACGCAGTATTTT; CDR3 protein: CASSGPRGLAEGSIDTQYF
V gene: TRBV19; J gene: TRBJ1-5; D gene: TRBD1; CDR3 length: 15; clone size: few; CDR3 DNA: TGTGCCAGTAGTATTCATGGGACAGGTGATCAGCCCCAGCATTTT; CDR3 protein: CASSIHGTGDQPQHF
V gene: TRBV5-1; J gene: TRBJ2-2; D gene: TRBD1; CDR3 length: 15; clone size: -; CDR3 DNA: TGCGCCAGCAGAAAGGGACAGTTATTCACCGGGGAGCTGTTTTTT; CDR3 protein: CASRKGQLFTGELFF
V gene: TRBV7-9; J gene: TRBJ1-1; D gene: -; CDR3 length: 14; clone size: -; CDR3 DNA: TGTGCCAGCAGCTTGGGGCATCTGAACACTGAAGCTTTCTTT; CDR3 protein: CASSLGHLNTEAFF
V gene: TRBV18; J gene: TRBJ1-2; D gene: -; CDR3 length: 13; clone size: once; CDR3 DNA: TGTGCCAGCTCACCACCGGCCCAGTTTGGCTACACCTTC; CDR3 protein: CASSPPAQFGYTF
V gene: TRBV4-3; J gene: TRBJ1-2; D gene: -; CDR3 length: 16; clone size: -; CDR3 DNA: TGCGCCAGCAGCCAAGCGTGGGGCGATTTTAACTATGGCTACACCTTC; CDR3 protein: CASSQAWGDFNYGYTF
V gene: TRBV29-1; J gene: TRBJ1-5; D gene: TRBD1; CDR3 length: 13; clone size: -; CDR3 DNA: TGCAGCGTTCAGGGGGCCTTCAATCAGCCCCAGCATTTT; CDR3 protein: CSVQGAFNQPQHF
V gene: TRBV30; J gene: TRBJ1-2; D gene: -; CDR3 length: 16; clone size: once; CDR3 DNA: TGTGCCTGGAGTAACGAGGGTGGCAGGCCTAACTATGGCTACACCTTC; CDR3 protein: CAWSNEGGRPNYGYTF
V gene: TRBV11-3; J gene: TRBJ1-4; D gene: -; CDR3 length: 13; clone size: -; CDR3 DNA: TGTGCCAGCAGCTTCGGGGGGAATGAAAAACTGTTTTTT; CDR3 protein: CASSFGGNEKLFF
V gene: TRBV23-1; J gene: TRBJ1-5; D gene: TRBD1; CDR3 length: 17; clone size: -; CDR3 DNA: TGCGCCAGCAGTCAATCGTCGGGGACAGCGCGCAATCAGCCCCAGCATTTT; CDR3 protein: CASSQSSGTARNQPQHF
V gene: TRBV19; J gene: TRBJ2-7; D gene: TRBD2; CDR3 length: 17; clone size: -; CDR3 DNA: TGTGCCAGTAGTATAGCCCCGGGTAGCGGGGCAAGGAACGAGCAGTACTTC; CDR3 protein: CASSIAPGSGARNEQYF